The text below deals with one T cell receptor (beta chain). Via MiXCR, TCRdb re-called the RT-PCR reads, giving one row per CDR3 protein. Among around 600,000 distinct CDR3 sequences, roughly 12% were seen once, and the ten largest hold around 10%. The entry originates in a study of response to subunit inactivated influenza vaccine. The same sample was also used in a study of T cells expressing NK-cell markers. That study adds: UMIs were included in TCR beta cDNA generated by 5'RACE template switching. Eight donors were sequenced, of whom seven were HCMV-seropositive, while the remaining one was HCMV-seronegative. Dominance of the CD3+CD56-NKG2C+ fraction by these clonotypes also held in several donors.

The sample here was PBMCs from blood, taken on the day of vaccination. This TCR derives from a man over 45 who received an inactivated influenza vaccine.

DNA for the CDR3: TGTGCCAGCAGTTCATCTGCCCCGGGACAGGGGACGACAGATACGCAGTATTTT. Protein sequence: CASSSSAPGQGTTDTQYF. This chain connects TRBV12-3 or TRBV12-4 to TRBJ2-3; 10 bases line up with TRBD1. CDR3 length: 18 amino acids. V dropped 4 bases and J dropped 3; count of bases not matched to a gene: 13.